This record looks at one T cell receptor beta chain sequence and its context. Antigen unknown. With 6 bases clipped from V and 2 bases from J, the junction kept 6 bases outside the gene matches. The CDR3 extends over 14 amino acids. Germline-derived CDR1 and CDR2 are SQVTM and ANQGSEA. The data derive from a study of cytomegalovirus exposure and HLA in healthy donors. Study observations and caveats: Trimming of TCR beta V- and J-genes showed a link, identified in a later analysis, to a missense DCLRE1C variant. Sequencing depth roughly uniform across donors was assumed in presence/absence analyses.

It was with 60 Vbeta and 13 Jbeta primers that the PCR ran. Here immunoSEQ multiplex PCR was the method, and the copy in TCRdb shows in-frame clones only, minus some. Among around 130,000 clones listed, around 77% were seen once. Source material: PBMCs. This clonotype originated in a woman aged 55-75 years in good health and CMV-seronegative. This chain connects TRBV29-1 to TRBJ2-3; 9 bases agree with TRBD2. This CDR3 is CSVVLAGHTDTQYF. Here the CDR3 DNA reads TGCAGCGTGGTCCTAGCGGGGCACACAGATACGCAGTATTTT.